This T cell receptor (beta chain) was identified in a study of tumor T cells in aggressive B-cell lymphoma. The CDR3 runs to 17 residues. CDR1 and CDR2 (germline): LNHNV, YYDKDF (reference sequence). Trimming pared 0 bases from V and 2 bases from J, leaving 13 bases between. Sequenced by immunoSEQ multiplex PCR; TCRdb stores in-frame clones only, minus some. The data contain more than 10,000 clones, around 90% of them singletons. This clone was picked up one time. The genes are TRBV15 and TRBJ2-2; a weak D match, TRBD2 (6 bases). The specimen was tumor tissue. This TCR came from an adult with diffuse large B cell lymphoma. CDR3 nucleotides: TGTGCCACCAGCAGAGATAGGGGACTCTCCAACACCGGGGAGCTGTTTTTT. It yields the protein CATSRDRGLSNTGELFF.